This T cell receptor beta chain was obtained from a study of shared clonotypes between healthy human individuals (dated by TCRdb to the early 2020s). Study-wide context: The cohort included three men and a couple of women between 18 and 49 years of age. To increase sequencing depth and limit assay-specific biases, TCR repertoire library preparation and sequencing were carried out by different laboratories using diverse techniques. Each donor's leukapheresis produced roughly between roughly 0.85 and 10 billion PBMCs. To estimate repertoire size and how much clonotype sharing occurs between individuals, the study deeply sequenced the blood TCR repertoires of a handful of healthy adults. For each donor, three plates each were used for CD4 naive and CD4 memory, two plates were used for CD8 naive, and one plate was used for CD8 memory.

Donors were healthy HIV-negative adults with no recently reported acute infections or vaccinations. All donors were Caucasian adults living in Nashville, Tennessee, USA. CD4+ T cells were enriched through magnetic negative selection, after which naive cells were positively selected on CD45RA and the remaining negative fraction served as the memory subset. After blood collection by leukapheresis, PBMCs were isolated using Ficoll-Histopaque density gradient centrifugation and then cryopreserved in the vapor phase of liquid nitrogen. Analytical flow cytometry was used to check the purity and quantity of every magnetically sorted T cell population. Genomic DNA was isolated from each sorted fraction and quantified by UV absorbance on a Nanodrop 2000c. In the case of this clone: Its target antigen remains unknown. Per-base qualities were not stored, and no clone one base away is much larger.

Using the deep immunoSEQ assay, TCR CDR3 regions were amplified from genomic DNA by multiplex PCR. For each cell subset, the extracted genomic DNA was distributed evenly across all wells of several immunoSEQ 96-well plates, and each plate served as one replicate. For sorted subsets, around 200 ng genomic DNA, equal to about 30,000 T cell genomes, was loaded into each replicate PCR. Purified libraries were measured with a Qubit 3.0 fluorometer, size-checked on a Bioanalyzer 2100, and measured again with the KAPA Library Quantification kit. Each immunoSEQ 96-well plate was sequenced on its own single-read 150-cycle Illumina NextSeq 550 flow cell. The paper's processing steps were these. The immunoSEQ output contained only junctional sequences without quality scores, so filtering could not match that applied to full-length reads. Sequences were annotated with PyIR, a Python wrapper for IgBLAST v1.9, and V/J genes and CDR3 were assigned using IMGT germline references. Reads were removed for weak V/J assignments (E-value above 1e-6), missing CDR3, stop codons, out-of-frame junctions, or ambiguous translated residues. V3J clonotypes were defined as sequences sharing the same inferred V gene, J gene, and CDR3 amino acid sequence. Percentage overlap between repertoires was calculated by dividing the number of shared unique clonotypes by the size of the smaller repertoire. Richness of each repertoire was evaluated using RTK rarefaction, the Chao1 estimator, and Recon v2.1 estimates of unobserved clonotypes. Generation probabilities for all TCRbeta clonotypes obtained by the gDNA method from several donors were computed using OLGA. TCRdb holds this immuneACCESS table with in-frame rearrangements only. Some clones are missing; in checked studies, unresolved V genes explain under half, and the rest has no known cause. V and J calls plus clone size are reproduced from that table; the DNA served to infer D and trimming. The table for this sample lists over a million clones; around 76% of them were counted only once. The ten largest clones capture 1.4% to 1.5% of the sample.

From a lookup of the germline V gene, CDR1 and CDR2 are LGHNT and FRNRAP. V loses 4 bases at its end and J loses 1 base; junction bases beyond the gene matches: 19. The CDR3 has 20 amino acids, counting the end cysteine and phenylalanine. The DNA shown is the 60-base CDR3, in frame from base 1. The paper as a whole reports these results and caveats: Only blood was sampled, and tissue TCR repertoires likely differ from those in blood. Sharing across several donors was observed for around 4.8% of naive CD4, over 3% of naive CD8, 2.3% of memory CD4, and about 0.38% of memory CD8 clonotypes. Estimated clonotype richness was generally larger for naive than for memory subsets. Even with the large sequencing depth, rarefaction of the sorted-subset datasets indicated that sequencing was incomplete. Clonotypes shared by all four sorted-subset donors showed higher generation probabilities than non-shared clonotypes. Based on pairwise subsampling, the degree of clonotype sharing among donors was expected to be affected by sequencing depth. Because the study included a small number of donors, the genetic and exposure-history diversity represented was limited.

Recombination connected TRBV12-5 to TRBJ1-5; TRBD1 fits 7 bases in the junction. This TCR was sampled from a man in his late teens or twenties in good health. The sequencing sample was made of memory CD4+ T cells sorted from blood. This specimen's cell subset or site label, interpreted: CD45RA-negative fraction. The CDR3 region has the sequence CASGWLSGTDIWESNQPQHF. The DNA reads as follows: TGTGCTAGTGGTTGGTTGTCGGGGACAGATATTTGGGAGAGCAATCAGCCCCAGCATTTT.